This T cell receptor beta chain was captured in a study of OX40 agonist ivuxolimab in advanced cancers. Study as a whole: Ivuxolimab is an agonistic anti-OX40 (CD134) antibody, and patients were treated with it. Three partial responders included one hepatocellular carcinoma patient and two cutaneous melanoma patients.

With 1 base clipped from V and 1 base from J, the junction kept 1 base outside the gene matches. There are 15 residues in the CDR3. The germline V gene encodes CDR1 MGHRA and CDR2 YSYEKL. Note on this clone: No antigen is known for it. Other nucleotide sequences in the sample specify the same CDR3.

Overall study findings and caveats: The average count of expanded clones was higher among CD8+ T cells than among CD4+. The study observed clonal expansion of CD4+ and CD8+ blood T cells by week 6 at 0.1 to 3.0 mg/kg.

The data were produced by immunoSEQ multiplex PCR, yet TCRdb's version contains in-frame clones alone and is incomplete. Of about 37,000 clones in the sample, roughly 87% were seen once. The receptor comes from an adult with an advanced solid tumor such as melanoma, head and neck, liver or kidney cancer. The sequences come from CD4+ or CD8+ T cells sorted from blood, collected in a trial of the OX40 agonist ivuxolimab. The V and J genes are TRBV4-1 and TRBJ2-7, with 10 bases that match TRBD1. CDR3 DNA: TGCGCCAGCAGCCAAGGGACAGGGGGTTCCTACGAGCAGTACTTC. It translates to CASSQGTGGSYEQYF.